Below, 16 T cell receptor beta chains from the same sample are listed, as sequenced in a study of blood T cell repertoires in COVID-19. Measured with immunoSEQ multiplex PCR; TCRdb has only the in-frame clones, and not every one. The top ten clones hold around 2% of a sample with 200,000 to 250,000 clones, 84% of them seen once. The specimen was PBMCs or T cells enriched from blood (not recorded which). The receptors originated from a man between 60 and 75 years old who had recovered from COVID-19.

The chain is built from TRBV20-1 and TRBJ1-3; D uncertain. V dropped 3 bases and J dropped 0 bases, with 9 bases sitting between them. From germline, CDR1 is DFQATT and CDR2 SNEGSKA (reference sequence). The CDR3 is 14 amino acids. The CDR3 bases are TGCAGTGCTAGTACGATGAGCTCTGGAAACACCATATATTTT. Amino acid sequence: CSASTMSSGNTIYF.

The CDR3 DNA follows: TGCGCCAGCAGCTCGACAGGGAACATGAACACTGAAGCTTTCTTT. Amino acids: CASSSTGNMNTEAFF. The chain combines TRBV5-1 with TRBJ1-1; 7 bases match TRBD1. After removal of 3 bases from V and 0 bases from J, the junction contained 5 bases not matched to a gene. The CDR3 has 15 amino acids. Germline V gene lookup returns CDR1 SGHRS and CDR2 YFSETQ.

The V and J genes are TRBV18 and TRBJ2-2, with D maybe TRBD1 (5 bases). The germline V gene encodes CDR1 KGHSH and CDR2 LQKENI. The length of the CDR3 is 16 residues. Trimming removed 0 bases at V and 1 base at J, with 9 bases between. CDR3 bases: TGTGCCAGCTCACCACCAGGACAAGAGAACACCGGGGAGCTGTTTTTT. Its translation is CASSPPGQENTGELFF. Full variable domain (rest looked up from reference TRBV18 and TRBJ2-2): NAGVMQNPRHLVRRRGQEARLRCSPMKGHSHVYWYRQLPEEGLKFMVYLQKENIIDESGMPKERFSAEFPKEGPSILRIQQVVRGDSAAYFCASSPPGQENTGELFFGEGSRLTVL.

The V call is TRBV21-1, the J call TRBJ2-7; the table gives TRBD2 as D, unverified against the DNA. TRBV21-1 is noted as a pseudogene. This CDR3 has 15 amino acids. CDR3 residues: CASSNKRTYSYEQYF. The CDR3 nucleotides are TGTGCCAGCAGCAACAAGCGAACATACTCCTACGAGCAGTACTTC.

This chain uses TRBV24-1 with TRBJ1-5; a weak D match, TRBD1 (5 bases). Germline V gene data show CDR1 as KGHDR and CDR2 as SFDVKD. CDR3 length: 13 residues. Trimming left V 5 bases short and J 7 bases short, with 11 bases between. The CDR3 loop is CATSGGGRQPQHF. The DNA of the CDR3 is TGTGCCACCAGTGGGGGGGGTCGGCAGCCCCAGCATTTT.

The chain uses TRBV18 and TRBJ2-7; TRBD1 is a possible D gene (5 bases). Germline CDR1 reads KGHSH; CDR2 reads LQKENI. The CDR3 length is 15 residues. Between the trimmed V and J ends, which lost 3 bases and 2 bases, there was a span of 14 bases. This chain's CDR3 is CASSPTRQGAYEQYF. CDR3 coding DNA: TGTGCCAGCTCACCGACAAGGCAGGGCGCCTACGAGCAGTACTTC.

The rearrangement links TRBV11-1 to TRBJ2-5; TRBD2 agrees at 7 bases. Germline CDR1 is SGHAT and CDR2 is FQDESV (reference sequence). This CDR3 region has 15 residues. J was trimmed by 4 bases and V by 1 base; bases with no gene match: 6. CDR3 loop: CASSLGGGSGETQYF. CDR3 bases: TGTGCCAGCAGCTTAGGGGGCGGGAGCGGAGAGACCCAGTACTTC.

This chain joins TRBV11-3 and TRBJ2-1, with D possibly being TRBD1 (5 bases). Germline CDR1 is SGHNT and CDR2 is YENEEA. The germline V and J ends were trimmed by 4 bases and 6 bases, with 10 bases remaining between them. CDR3 length: 13 amino acids. The CDR3 is CASSSNQGNEQFF. The CDR3 DNA reads as TGTGCCAGCAGCTCTAACCAGGGCAATGAGCAGTTCTTC.

This clone was counted between two and nine times. This sequence joins TRBV5-1 and TRBJ2-3; D remains unclear. V was shortened by 0 bases and J by 3 bases, with 11 bases between the two germline ends. The CDR3 sequence is 15 residues long. Per the germline V gene, CDR1 is SGHRS and CDR2 is YFSETQ. The CDR3 DNA sequence: TGCGCCAGCAGCTTGGAACCGGGTGTGACAGATACGCAGTATTTT. This encodes CASSLEPGVTDTQYF.

This clone came up a few times. V gene TRBV3-1 (or the pseudogene TRBV3-2) combines with J gene TRBJ2-7, with D possibly matching TRBD1 (6 bases). V shed 1 base and J shed 0 bases, with 10 bases lying between them. This CDR3 contains 15 residues. CDR1 is LGHDT, CDR2 YNNKEL, per germline (reference sequence). The CDR3 nucleotides are TGTGCCAGCAGCCAAGGGGACACCCTCTCCTACGAGCAGTACTTC. It translates to CASSQGDTLSYEQYF.

CDR3 coding DNA: TGTGCCACCAAGGGGGGGACCTCTGGGGCCAACGTCCTGACTTTC. It is translated as CATKGGTSGANVLTF. The chain carries TRBV10-3 and TRBJ2-6; D is perhaps TRBD2 (7 bases). With 10 bases removed from V and 0 bases from J, the gap between germline ends came to 13 bases. The CDR3 covers 15 residues. Germline V gives CDR1 ENHRY, CDR2 SYGVKD.

The chain has TRBV18 and TRBJ2-3; tentative D call: TRBD2 (7 bases). Germline V CDR1 and CDR2: KGHSH, LQKENI. The CDR3 contains 16 residues. The germline V and J ends were trimmed by 6 bases and 1 base, with 17 bases remaining between them. CDR3 DNA sequence: TGTGCCAGCTCCCCTGCGGGGGCAGTCCGCACAGATACGCAGTATTTT. It translates to CASSPAGAVRTDTQYF.

This clone is a singleton in its sample. The chain combines TRBV4-3 with TRBJ1-2, with 9 bases matching TRBD1. The CDR3 covers 14 residues. CDR1 is LGHNA and CDR2 is YSLEER in the germline V gene. V gave up 3 bases and J gave up 5 bases; unmatched junction bases: 4. CDR3 DNA sequence: TGCGCCAGCAGCCAGTCCGGGACAGGGTATGGCTACACCTTC. It is translated as CASSQSGTGYGYTF.

V gene TRBV27 combines with J gene TRBJ1-2, with 9 bases lining up with TRBD1. From germline, CDR1 is MNHEY and CDR2 SMNVEV (reference sequence). Trimming removed 5 bases from V and 8 bases from J; junction bases left unmatched: 6. The CDR3 extends over 13 amino acids. CDR3 in DNA: TGTGCCAGCAGTCCCCGGACAGGGGAGGGCTACACCTTC. It encodes CASSPRTGEGYTF.

V is TRBV18 and J is TRBJ1-4; D call uncertain. From germline, CDR1 is KGHSH and CDR2 LQKENI. V was pared by 0 bases and J by 8 bases, with 13 bases between. The CDR3 runs 15 residues. CDR3 amino acids: CASSPPGGPREKLFF. For the CDR3, the DNA is TGTGCCAGCTCACCACCGGGAGGGCCAAGGGAAAAACTGTTTTTT.

The chain carries TRBV7-2 and TRBJ2-5, with D possibly TRBD1 on 6 matching bases. CDR1 is SGHTA, CDR2 FQGNSA, per germline. The length of the CDR3 is 16 residues. V shed 1 base and J shed 4 bases, with 16 bases lying between them. CDR3 residues: CASSLVGQRWGETQYF. CDR3 in DNA: TGTGCCAGCAGCTTAGTTGGACAGCGATGGGGAGAGACCCAGTACTTC.